Listed below are T cell receptor beta chains from one sample, sequenced in a study of beta chain features in type 1 diabetes. The method was immunoSEQ multiplex PCR; TCRdb's version includes in-frame clones alone and lacks a portion of them. The sample contains a few hundred thousand clones, 15% to 20% of which appear only once. The sequenced material came from naive CD4+ T cells from blood. The receptor set was obtained from a woman under 30 in good health. Each CDR3 is given without its conserved first and last residue. A D gene is named only where the DNA matches it firmly.

>TRBJ1-1|TRBV5-1|.
ASSLDRRTEAF
>TRBJ2-1|TRBV7-2|.
ASRYNEQF
>TRBJ2-3|TRBV18|TRBD2
ASSRLADTDTQY
>TRBJ2-7|TRBV7-6|TRBD1
ASSSWTGVNEQY
>TRBJ2-7|TRBV11-2|TRBD1
ASTQVTGSYEQY
>TRBJ2-3|TRBV2|.
ASSEIVSEDTQY
>TRBJ2-5|TRBV29-1|.
SVSRQAETQY
>TRBJ2-7|TRBV29-1|.
SVGTGLYEQY
>TRBJ1-5|TRBV15|.
ATSRDARQPQH
>TRBJ2-7|TRBV6-5|.
ASSYSQGLEQY
>TRBJ2-7|TRBV2|.
ASSERRGFSYEQY
>TRBJ2-7|TRBV7-2|TRBD2
ASSFLGGRAYEQY
>TRBJ2-7|TRBV29-1|TRBD2
SVEDRPRRGDSYEQY
>TRBJ1-1|TRBV12-5|TRBD1
ASATGQGGNTEAF
>TRBJ2-2|TRBV5-1|TRBD1
ASSSTGTANTGELF
>TRBJ1-2|TRBV29-1|.
SVEPRGGEIGYT
>TRBJ2-7|TRBV9|TRBD2
ASSTSGGTPYEQY
>TRBJ2-2|TRBV4-1|.
ASSRGLDTGELF
>TRBJ2-5|TRBV27|TRBD2
ASSLGGRGETQY
>TRBJ2-1|TRBV5-1|TRBD2
ASSLTRSGSEDEQF
>TRBJ2-5|TRBV7-9|TRBD1
ASSLIQGAAETQY
>TRBJ1-3|TRBV30|.
AWGDGGAGNTIY
>TRBJ1-3|TRBV18|.
ASSPPSASGNTIY
>TRBJ2-7|TRBV5-1|TRBD1
ASSLTGDPQYEQY
>TRBJ2-5|TRBV7-9|.
ASSFLGVETQY
>TRBJ2-7|TRBV5-1|TRBD1
ASSRGQATYEQY
>TRBJ2-4|TRBV6-6|.
ASSYSRAIAKNIQY
>TRBJ2-3|TRBV5-1|TRBD2
ASWLAGPSTDTQY
>TRBJ2-3|TRBV18|TRBD2
ASSAGMLAGDPDTQY
>TRBJ2-1|TRBV30|TRBD2
AWSATGTSGRREQF
>TRBJ2-1|TRBV11-2|TRBD2
ATPGKRGGGEQF
>TRBJ2-3|TRBV15|TRBD2
ATTREGGVDTQY
>TRBJ1-1|TRBV7-2|.
ASSRRRAEENTEAF
>TRBJ1-2|TRBV4-3|.
ASSQVSPPARSNYGYT
>TRBJ2-7|TRBV19|.
ASSFRASYEQY
>TRBJ1-4|TRBV29-1|.
SVERQANEKLF
>TRBJ2-7|TRBV7-2|.
ASSRYYEQY
>TRBJ2-5|TRBV5-4|TRBD2
ASSYGTSIQETQY
>TRBJ1-1|TRBV5-5|.
ASSLVGTEAF
>TRBJ2-1|TRBV6-6|.
ASSLGQQSSYNEQF
>TRBJ1-2|TRBV5-1|TRBD1
ASSVTGGSGYT
>TRBJ2-3|TRBV7-2|TRBD2
ASSPQTSGADTQY
>TRBJ1-2|TRBV9|.
ASSAQTGPNYGYT
>TRBJ2-3|TRBV7-9|TRBD1
ASRTGADTQY
>TRBJ2-7|TRBV11-2|.
ASRSAYEQY
>TRBJ1-2|TRBV4-1|.
ASSGYAGRVGYT
>TRBJ1-4|TRBV15|TRBD1
ATSVGTGTAYEKLF
>TRBJ2-1|TRBV30|.
AWSPLQVSNEQF
>TRBJ2-5|TRBV7-2|.
ASRPATTAALETQY
>TRBJ2-2|TRBV6-5|TRBD2
ASSSSGGSGELF
>TRBJ1-5|TRBV5-6|TRBD1
ASSSDRGQPQH
>TRBJ1-5|TRBV7-2|.
ASSVRLAGFQPQH
>TRBJ1-2|TRBV2|.
ASSEARADGYT